This TCR beta chain was found in a study of blood T cell repertoires in COVID-19. For the study at large: Sites in the United States, Italy and Spain provided acute and convalescent COVID-19 samples. From T cells, B-cell-depleted T cells, or PBMCs came the material, which was cDNA or gDNA.

Germline-derived CDR1 and CDR2 are SGHVS and FQNEAQ. There are 15 residues in the CDR3. Losses at the gene ends were 5 bases for V and 3 bases for J; bases not matched to a gene: 9. As handled by the study authors: For nucleated cells, counts were estimated from reference gene primer amplification. Here immunoSEQ multiplex PCR was the method, and the copy in TCRdb shows in-frame clones only, minus some. V, J and clone size are those of that table, while D and trimming were read from the DNA. The sample records 200,000 to 250,000 clones, around nine tenths being singletons. The sequenced sample was peripheral blood. The chain combines TRBV7-8 with TRBJ2-5; 7 bases agree with TRBD1. The clonotype comes from a woman aged 35 to 49 with acute or convalescent COVID-19. DNA of the CDR3: TGTGCCAGCAGCATTGATACAGGGGTGGAAGAGACCCAGTACTTC. This codes for CASSIDTGVEETQYF.